The 21 T cell receptor beta chains presented below share a single source sample, sequenced in a study of T-cell reconstitution after alpha-beta-depleted transplantation in children. This sample's TCRbeta library carried unique molecular identifier barcodes. One entry per CDR3 protein results from TCRdb running MiXCR on the PCR reads. This table has roughly 610,000 distinct CDR3 sequences, roughly 10% appearing once. The source material was PBMCs from the stem cell graft donor, sampled from the stem cell graft. The source is a human donor who donated a stem cell graft to a child with acute myeloid leukemia.

The chain couples TRBV7-3 to TRBJ2-1; perhaps TRBD1 as D (6 bases). Germline V lookup: CDR1 SGHTA, CDR2 FQGTGA. V lost 2 bases, J lost 5 bases, and 13 bases lay in between. There are 15 residues in the CDR3. CDR3 protein: CASSLGQGIDNEQFF. In DNA, the CDR3 is TGTGCCAGCAGCTTAGGGCAGGGGATCGACAATGAGCAGTTCTTC. Filled out from reference TRBV7-3 and TRBJ2-1, the complete variable domain reads GAGVSQTPSNKVTEKGKYVELRCDPISGHTALYWYRQSLGQGPEFLIYFQGTGAADDSGLPNDRFFAVRPEGSVSTLKIQRTERGDSAVYLCASSLGQGIDNEQFFGPGTRLTVL.

The V gene is TRBV18, the J gene TRBJ2-7; maybe TRBD1 (5 bases). The CDR3 is 14 residues long. Trimming took 8 bases from V and 5 from J, leaving 19 bases between them. CDR1 and CDR2 (germline): KGHSH, LQKENI. CDR3 residues: CASSSRGLLDEQYF. CDR3 sequence (DNA): TGTGCCAGCAGCTCTAGGGGCCTCTTGGACGAGCAGTACTTC.

This chain connects TRBV14 to TRBJ2-1; 10 nucleotides agree with TRBD2. Per the germline V gene, CDR1 is SGHDN and CDR2 is FVKESK. V lost 4 bases to trimming and J lost 4 bases; unmatched junction nucleotides: 7. This CDR3 spans 16 amino acids. DNA for the CDR3: TGTGCCAGCAGCCTGATTAGCGGGAGGATTTACAATGAGCAGTTCTTC. It yields the protein CASSLISGRIYNEQFF.

This clonotype has a count of ten or more. The rearrangement links TRBV9 to TRBJ2-7; 9 positions match TRBD1. This CDR3 has 16 amino acids. Germline trimming cut 3 bases from V and 1 base from J; bases unmatched to any gene: 8. Germline V CDR1 and CDR2: SGDLS, YYNGEE. The CDR3 region has the DNA TGTGCCAGCAGCGGAGGACCGGGACAGGGTTCCTACGAGCAGTACTTC. Protein: CASSGGPGQGSYEQYF. The full variable domain, completed using reference TRBV9 and TRBJ2-7, is DSGVTQTPKHLITATGQRVTLRCSPRSGDLSVYWYQQSLDQGLQFLIQYYNGEERAKGNILERFSAQQFPDLHSELNLSSLELGDSALYFCASSGGPGQGSYEQYFGPGTRLTVT.

The chain carries TRBV15 and TRBJ2-1; D might be TRBD2 (5 bases). The CDR3 has 16 residues. V lost 0 bases and J lost 2, with 11 bases in between. CDR1 LNHNV and CDR2 YYDKDF come from the germline V gene (reference sequence). CDR3 nucleotides: TGTGCCACCAGCAGAGATTCGGCGGGTACCTACAATGAGCAGTTCTTC. Its translation is CATSRDSAGTYNEQFF.

CDR3 DNA: TGTGCCATCAGGAGACAAACATCGGAGACCCAGTACTTC. Translated, it gives CAIRRQTSETQYF. The chain links TRBV10-3 to TRBJ2-5, with unresolved D. Trimming stripped 6 bases from V and 5 bases from J, with 13 bases between. Germline loops: CDR1 ENHRY, CDR2 SYGVKD. This CDR3 comprises 13 residues.

This clonotype was detected only a few times. The genes are TRBV9 and TRBJ2-2, with 10 bases matching TRBD2. The CDR3 totals 16 residues. After removal of 4 bases from V and 8 bases from J, the junction contained 11 bases not matched to a gene. The germline gives CDR1 SGDLS, CDR2 YYNGEE. The CDR3 DNA reads as TGTGCCAGCAGCCCCCGTACACTAGCGGGATCTGGGGAGCTGTTTTTT. Translating gives CASSPRTLAGSGELFF.

This clonotype has a count of ten or more. J is TRBJ2-6 and V is TRBV5-1; no definite D call. From germline, CDR1 is SGHRS and CDR2 YFSETQ. Trimming removed 5 bases from V and 0 bases from J, with 3 bases in between. This CDR3 is 13 amino acids long. The CDR3 here is CASRDSGANVLTF. The DNA of the CDR3 is TGCGCCAGCAGAGACTCTGGGGCCAACGTCCTGACTTTC.

This clonotype was detected a few times. The chain employs TRBV6-6 and TRBJ2-7; D remains unclear. From germline, CDR1 is MNHNY and CDR2 SVGAGI (reference sequence). The CDR3 extends over 13 amino acids. Deletions cut 3 bases from V and 2 bases from J, with 8 bases between. The DNA of the CDR3 is TGTGCCAGCAGTTATCCCCTAACCTACGAGCAGTACTTC. Translated, it gives CASSYPLTYEQYF.

This clonotype was observed many times. DNA for the CDR3: TGTGCCAGCAGTCCCCCTGAAGCGGGAACACCATACGAGCAGTACTTC. It specifies CASSPPEAGTPYEQYF. The J gene is TRBJ2-7, the V gene TRBV28, with 7 bases fitting TRBD2. Germline V gives CDR1 MDHEN, CDR2 SYDVKM. The length of the CDR3 is 16 residues. Trimming removed 5 bases from V and 4 bases from J; junction bases left unmatched: 14.

This clonotype was recorded at least ten times. The rearrangement joins TRBV12-3 or TRBV12-4 to TRBJ2-2; no reliable D call. The CDR3 runs to 15 residues. Trimming cost V 3 bases and J 4 bases, with 12 bases left between them. CDR3 sequence (DNA): TGTGCCAGCAGTTTGGCTAGTCCTCCCACCGGGGAGCTGTTTTTT. Encoded protein: CASSLASPPTGELFF.

This CDR3 reads CATETDTQYF. The CDR3 DNA is TGTGCCACCGAGACAGATACGCAGTATTTT. The gene calls are TRBV7-9 and TRBJ2-3, with D unresolved. The germline V and J ends were trimmed by 10 bases and 3 bases, with 5 bases remaining between them. CDR1 is SEHNR and CDR2 is FQNEAQ in the germline V gene (reference sequence). The CDR3 is made up of 10 amino acids.

This clonotype was observed a handful of times. The chain links TRBV5-1 to TRBJ2-1; D is uncertain. V was clipped by 3 bases and J by 8 bases, with 9 bases between them. CDR3 length: 12 amino acids. The germline V gene has CDR1 SGHRS and CDR2 YFSETQ. As DNA, the CDR3 is TGCGCCAGCAGCTATGACTCTTATGAGCAGTTCTTC. Protein sequence: CASSYDSYEQFF.

This clonotype was observed at least ten times. The chain combines TRBV7-2 with TRBJ2-3; TRBD2 agrees at 15 bases. Germline values: CDR1 SGHTA, CDR2 FQGNSA. This CDR3 region has 22 residues. Losses at the gene ends were 3 bases for V and 0 bases for J; bases not matched to a gene: 16. CDR3 region: CASSFFPWTSGRERTSTDTQYF. For the CDR3, the DNA is TGTGCCAGCAGCTTCTTCCCCTGGACTAGCGGGAGGGAGAGGACTAGCACAGATACGCAGTATTTT.

This clonotype appeared a few times. The chain uses TRBV6-2 or TRBV6-3 and TRBJ2-3; 13 positions agree with TRBD2. V lost 0 bases to trimming and J lost 4 bases; unmatched junction nucleotides: 7. The CDR3 totals 18 residues. Germline V gives CDR1 MNHEY, CDR2 SVGEGT. The chain's CDR3 is CASSYSRGLAGVSDTQYF. The CDR3 DNA sequence: TGTGCCAGCAGTTACTCGCGCGGACTAGCGGGAGTTTCAGATACGCAGTATTTT.

V is TRBV29-1 and J is TRBJ1-2; no firm D call. The V gene's germline CDR1 is SQVTM and CDR2 ANQGSEA. The CDR3 sequence is 12 residues long. The V gene lost 3 bases and the J gene lost 1 base, with 6 bases spanning the gap. The CDR3: CSVDRINYGYTF. CDR3 nucleotides: TGCAGCGTTGATAGGATTAACTATGGCTACACCTTC.

This clonotype was recorded many times. This chain uses TRBV20-1 with TRBJ1-5; no clear D gene. The CDR3 spans 15 residues. The ends were cut back, 0 bases at V and 3 bases at J, with 12 bases in the middle. Germline V gene data show CDR1 as DFQATT and CDR2 as SNEGSKA (reference sequence). CDR3 in amino acids: CSARDVSRVNQPQHF. CDR3 DNA: TGCAGTGCTAGAGATGTCTCGAGGGTCAATCAGCCCCAGCATTTT.

CDR3 in amino acids: CAMSLEGTSGSTYNEQFF. The CDR3 DNA follows: TGTGCCATGAGCTTGGAGGGAACTAGCGGGAGTACCTACAATGAGCAGTTCTTC. The V call is TRBV4-2, the J call TRBJ2-1; 11 bases are a match to TRBD2. With 10 bases clipped from V and 2 bases from J, the junction kept 16 bases outside the gene matches. CDR1 LGHNA and CDR2 YNFKEQ come from the germline V gene. The CDR3 length is 18 residues.

In its sample, this clonotype was seen many times. The chain joins TRBV29-1 to TRBJ2-1, with D perhaps matching TRBD1 or TRBD2 (5 bases each). Trimming stripped 7 bases from V and 12 bases from J, with 19 bases between. CDR3 length: 12 residues. CDR1 SQVTM and CDR2 ANQGSEA come from the germline V gene. The chain's CDR3 is CSAYTDPGGQFF. The DNA of the CDR3 is TGCAGCGCCTATACCGACCCTGGGGGGCAGTTCTTC.

The chain is built from TRBV15 and TRBJ1-2; D is uncertain. CDR1 and CDR2 (germline): LNHNV, YYDKDF (reference sequence). The CDR3 covers 14 residues. V gave up 9 bases and J gave up 2 bases, with 16 bases separating them. The CDR3 loop reads CATKNLDGNYGYTF. The CDR3, as DNA: TGTGCCACGAAAAATTTAGACGGAAACTATGGCTACACCTTC.

The rearrangement uses TRBV29-1 and TRBJ2-3; D may be TRBD2 (6 bases). The length of the CDR3 is 18 residues. Looked up from germline, CDR1 is SQVTM and CDR2 is ANQGSEA. Trimming removed 0 bases from V and 0 bases from J, with 19 bases in between. For the CDR3, the DNA is TGCAGCGTTGAAGATAAGCCTAGCGAACCGTCTAGCACAGATACGCAGTATTTT. Translated: CSVEDKPSEPSSTDTQYF.